This TCR beta chain was captured by sequencing in a study of T cell responses to AZD1222 COVID-19 vaccine. Produced via immunoSEQ multiplex PCR; TCRdb's table is partial and in-frame only. The sample has about 120,000 clones; approximately 90% are singletons. A note on this clone: As yet, its antigen is unknown.

Study-wide results and limits: Breadth and depth of Spike-specific TCRs rose after two AZD1222 doses. Just a handful of people given AZD1222 tested seropositive at baseline. Unmutated variant regions reportedly attract nearly half of all spike-specific TCRs. White British ancestry dominated among donors, who included more females, and clonal diversity was possibly underestimated.

Germline CDR1 reads MGHRA; CDR2 reads YSYEKL. The CDR3 spans 17 residues. Trimming at V came to 0 bases and at J to 6 bases, leaving 7 bases not matched to a gene. The TCR comes from an adult who received the AZD1222 COVID-19 vaccine. The genes are TRBV4-1 and TRBJ2-7; TRBD2 matches at 14 bases. Here the sequenced sample was peripheral blood, taken 28 days after the second AZD1222 dose. The CDR3 DNA follows: TGCGCCAGCAGCCAAGACGCGACTAGCGGGAGGGATGGCGAGCAGTACTTC. This codes for CASSQDATSGRDGEQYF.